The source of this T cell receptor beta chain is a study of CD8+ T cells in alopecia areata. Study-wide background: Tofacitinib was taken orally by treated patients, and the dose was 5 to 10 mg twice daily. It was 6 to 18 months of tofacitinib, and then there were 6 months off drug. Study-level points and caveats: It was less clear whether patients shared TCRs than it was in mice, possibly because of HLA.

The study team obtained lesional scalp punch biopsies and peripheral blood from alopecia areata patients. Reverse transcribed after extraction, RNA yielded cDNA as the sequencing template. Profiled with immunoSEQ multiplex PCR; TCRdb holds only in-frame clones, not every one. Here the sample spans around 250,000 clones, 67% being singletons. For this clone: Antigen: not known.

The V end lost 3 bases, the J end lost 8 bases, and 13 bases lay between the germline ends. Germline lookup yields CDR1 MNHEY and CDR2 SVGAGI. The CDR3 consists of 13 residues. The chain employs TRBV6-5 and TRBJ2-5; D may be TRBD2 (5 bases). This TCR was recovered from a human donor with alopecia areata. The material sequenced was CD4+ T cells sorted from blood, taken at week 0. The CDR3, as DNA: TGTGCCAGCAGTTATCCGGACGGGGTCACCCAGTACTTC. Encoded protein: CASSYPDGVTQYF.